This T cell receptor (beta chain) emerged from a study of beta chain features in type 1 diabetes. Whole-study context: Patients did not differ from healthy donors in age, gender or cell yield.

V gave up 5 bases and J gave up 2 bases; unmatched junction bases: 14. The CDR3 extends over 17 amino acids. From germline, CDR1 is SGHRS and CDR2 YFSETQ. Turning to this clone: Its antigen is not known.

Expressed TCRB transcripts were sequenced, since all the RNA that had been isolated was reverse transcribed. The data were produced by immunoSEQ multiplex PCR, yet TCRdb's version contains in-frame clones alone and is incomplete. The profile shows under 800,000 clones, 15% to 17% of them singletons. CD4+ cells of the naive, central memory, regulatory and stem cell-like memory types were sorted via CD45RO/CCR7/CD25/CD127/CD95/CD27. Study-wide results and caveats: PCR might show a preference for shorter templates, equally across patients and controls.

The gene calls are TRBV5-1 and TRBJ2-3, with 7 bases aligning to TRBD1. This receptor was taken from a man aged 18 to 30 in good health. Sequencing used naive CD4+ T cells from blood. CDR3 sequence reads: CASRHSTGAKYTDTQYF. CDR3 DNA: TGCGCCAGCAGACATTCCACAGGGGCAAAATACACAGATACGCAGTATTTT.